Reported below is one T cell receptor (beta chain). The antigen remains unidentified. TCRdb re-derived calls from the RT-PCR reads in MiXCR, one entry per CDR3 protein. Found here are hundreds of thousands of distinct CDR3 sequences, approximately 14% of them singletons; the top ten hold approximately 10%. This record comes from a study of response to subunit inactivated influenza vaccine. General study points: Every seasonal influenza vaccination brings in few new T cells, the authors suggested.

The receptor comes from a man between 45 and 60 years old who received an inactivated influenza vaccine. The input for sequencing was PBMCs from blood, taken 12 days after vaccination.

CDR3 in DNA: TGTGCCTGGAGTTCTAGGGGCGGCTCCTACAATGAGCAGTTCTTC. It specifies CAWSSRGGSYNEQFF. This rearrangement joins TRBV30 to TRBJ2-1; tentatively, D is TRBD1 (5 bases). The ends were cut back, 2 bases at V and 0 bases at J, with 11 bases in the middle. Germline-derived CDR1 and CDR2 are GTSNPN and SVGIG (reference sequence). This CDR3 spans 15 amino acids.